This passage covers 24 T cell receptor beta chains from one sample sequenced in a study of metastatic and nonmetastatic thyroid tumors. TCRdb reanalyzed the PCR reads via MiXCR. The table records tens of thousands of clones, around a sixth of them present only once. None of the patients had undergone any treatment ahead of thyroid surgery. Sequencing used blood. The receptor source for this set is a female donor with papillary thyroid cancer or a benign thyroid nodule (not recorded which). Some clones in this sample may be carry-over from other donors' samples.

The chain links TRBV6-1 to TRBJ2-7; 9 nucleotides align to TRBD1. CDR3 length equals 15 residues. The V and J ends lost 5 bases and 3 bases, in that order; junction bases with no gene match: 8. The germline V gene has CDR1 MNHNS and CDR2 SASEGT. The CDR3 sequence: CASSSPGTGIYEQYF. For the CDR3, the DNA is TGTGCCAGCAGTTCCCCCGGGACAGGGATCTACGAGCAGTACTTC.

The CDR3 DNA follows: TGTGCCAGCAGGACTTGCGGGGGTTGCTCCGAGCAGTACTTC. It translates to CASRTCGGCSEQYF. This chain uses TRBV11-3 with TRBJ2-7; 7 bases are a match to TRBD2. Germline V lookup: CDR1 SGHNT, CDR2 YENEEA. The CDR3 spans 14 residues. Unmatched junction bases numbered 11, after V lost 6 bases and J lost 6 bases.

The chain is built from TRBV7-8 and TRBJ2-7; D not certain. V was cut by 1 base and J by 6 bases, with 10 bases left in between. The CDR3 is made up of 13 amino acids. The germline V gene encodes CDR1 SGHVS and CDR2 FQNEAQ. The CDR3 loop reads CASSLDHVVEQYF. CDR3 nucleotides: TGTGCCAGCAGCTTAGATCACGTGGTCGAGCAGTACTTC.

This clone has more than one count but fewer than ten. This rearrangement joins TRBV12-3 or TRBV12-4 to TRBJ2-7; D is perhaps TRBD2 (6 bases). CDR3 length: 15 amino acids. V was cut by 6 bases and J by 3 bases, with 18 bases left in between. The CDR3, as DNA: TGTGCCAGCAGCTTTCCGGGACTTCAAGACTACGAGCAGTACTTC. This sequence encodes CASSFPGLQDYEQYF.

This chain joins TRBV6-1 and TRBJ2-5, with a weak D call TRBD2 (7 bases). CDR1 is MNHNS and CDR2 is SASEGT in the germline V gene. V gave up 3 bases and J gave up 5 bases, with 22 bases separating them. The CDR3 has 17 residues. The CDR3 protein is CASSDGPGGHQRETQYF. The CDR3 DNA is TGTGCCAGCAGTGACGGCCCCGGGGGGCATCAGCGGGAGACCCAGTACTTC.

At least ten counts were recorded for this clone. The rearrangement joins TRBV30 to TRBJ1-4, with D possibly TRBD1 on 5 matching bases. Trimming removed 1 base at V and 10 bases at J, with 13 bases between. The CDR3 spans 13 residues. The germline V gene has CDR1 GTSNPN and CDR2 SVGIG (reference sequence). CDR3 sequence: CAWSGQGGGKLFF. The CDR3 DNA is TGTGCCTGGAGTGGGCAGGGTGGGGGAAAACTGTTTTTT.

This clone has a count of ten or more. This chain uses TRBV24-1 with TRBJ2-2; D gene ambiguous. This CDR3 is built from 15 residues. V was shortened by 1 base and J by 1 base, with 6 bases between the two germline ends. Germline CDR1 is KGHDR and CDR2 is SFDVKD. The CDR3 protein is CATSDFGWNTGELFF. In DNA, the CDR3 is TGTGCCACCAGTGATTTCGGTTGGAACACCGGGGAGCTGTTTTTT.

There are many counts of this clone. The rearrangement links TRBV6-5 to TRBJ2-3; D is undetermined. The germline V and J ends were trimmed by 0 bases and 2 bases, with 9 bases remaining between them. CDR1 is MNHEY and CDR2 is SVGAGI in the germline V gene. This CDR3 comprises 15 residues. CDR3 sequence reads: CASSYSFFPTDTQYF. In DNA, the CDR3 is TGTGCCAGCAGTTACTCGTTTTTTCCCACAGATACGCAGTATTTT.

The chain is built from TRBV6-2 or TRBV6-3 and TRBJ2-4; D possibly corresponds to TRBD2 (5 bases). Trimming left V 8 bases short and J 7 bases short, with 21 bases between. Germline V CDR1 and CDR2: MNHEY, SVGEGT. This CDR3 comprises 15 residues. CDR3 sequence: CASGVTGTRGNIQYF. CDR3 DNA: TGTGCCAGCGGGGTGACGGGCACAAGAGGGAACATTCAGTACTTC.

This clone appeared many times. Mismatch with germline at one junction end may stem from a read error. The V gene is TRBV7-7, the J gene TRBJ1-1; no clear D. CDR1 and CDR2 (germline): SSHAT, FNYEAQ (reference sequence). The CDR3 totals 13 residues. For the CDR3, the DNA is TGTGCTAGCAGCTATACACCTAACACTGAAGCTTTCTTT. Amino acids: CASSYTPNTEAFF.

The table lists this clone with many counts. The V call is TRBV20-1, the J call TRBJ2-7; D could derive from TRBD1 or TRBD2 (6 bases each). In germline, CDR1 is DFQATT, CDR2 SNEGSKA (reference sequence). Trimming removed 0 bases from V and 3 bases from J, with 12 bases in between. CDR3 length: 14 residues. The CDR3 here is CSARDSKGGYEQYF. The CDR3 DNA reads as TGCAGTGCTAGAGATTCCAAGGGGGGCTACGAGCAGTACTTC.

In its sample, this clone was seen a few times. This chain uses TRBV6-9 with TRBJ1-1; D gene unclear. Germline values: CDR1 MNHGY, CDR2 SVAAGI. Between the trimmed V and J ends, which lost 1 base and 4 bases, there was a span of 10 bases. The CDR3 runs 14 residues. CDR3 in DNA: TGTGCCAGCAGTTATTACGTCTTGGGCACTGAAGCTTTCTTT. It specifies CASSYYVLGTEAFF.

This clone was seen many times. The chain recombines TRBV28 with TRBJ1-2; D possibly corresponds to TRBD1 (5 bases). Germline-derived CDR1 and CDR2 are MDHEN and SYDVKM. Trimming took 4 bases from V and 3 from J, leaving 18 bases between them. This CDR3 contains 16 residues. CDR3 coding DNA: TGTGCCAGCAGTTCGCTCAGGGATGTCGATTACTATGGCTACACCTTC. Amino acids: CASSSLRDVDYYGYTF.

This clone was counted ten times or more. V usage is TRBV5-1 and J usage is TRBJ2-1, with 11 bases aligning to TRBD2. V was clipped by 0 bases and J by 4 bases; unmatched bases: 9. Germline lookup yields CDR1 SGHRS and CDR2 YFSETQ. The CDR3 has 18 amino acids. CDR3 protein: CASSLEASGRPSYNEQFF. CDR3 bases: TGCGCCAGCAGCTTGGAGGCTAGCGGGAGGCCTAGTTACAATGAGCAGTTCTTC.

This clone occurred a few times. The chain employs TRBV10-3 and TRBJ2-1; the match to TRBD2 covers 7 bases. Germline loops: CDR1 ENHRY, CDR2 SYGVKD. The CDR3 consists of 16 residues. V gave up 4 bases and J gave up 5 bases; unmatched junction bases: 11. CDR3 sequence: CAISGPSGRVDNEQFF. CDR3 bases: TGTGCCATCAGTGGGCCTAGCGGCAGAGTTGACAATGAGCAGTTCTTC.

This sequence joins TRBV20-1 and TRBJ2-3; 9 nucleotides agree with TRBD2. From germline, CDR1 is DFQATT and CDR2 SNEGSKA (reference sequence). V lost 4 bases, J lost 5 bases, and 7 bases stayed unmatched. The CDR3 runs 14 residues. For the CDR3, the DNA is TGCAGTGCTATGTCTAGCGGGAAGGTAGATACGCAGTATTTT. It is translated as CSAMSSGKVDTQYF.

This clone was observed at least ten times. The rearrangement joins TRBV24-1 to TRBJ1-1, with a weak D call TRBD1 (5 bases). CDR1 and CDR2 from the germline V gene are KGHDR and SFDVKD. V lost 6 bases and J lost 1, with 8 bases in between. This CDR3 is built from 13 residues. The CDR3 nucleotides read TGTGCCACCAGTAGAGGACAGAACACTGAAGCTTTCTTT. Its translation is CATSRGQNTEAFF.

The J gene is TRBJ2-1, the V gene TRBV24-1; tentatively, D is TRBD2 (6 bases). The V gene lost 7 bases and the J gene lost 8 bases, with 17 bases spanning the gap. Germline loops: CDR1 KGHDR, CDR2 SFDVKD. CDR3 length: 14 amino acids. CDR3 nucleotide sequence: TGTGCCACCAGACTAGCTGGATACAGTTATGAGCAGTTCTTC. Translation gives CATRLAGYSYEQFF.

The V call is TRBV6-1, the J call TRBJ1-1; TRBD1 matches at 9 bases. V dropped 5 bases and J dropped 0; count of bases not matched to a gene: 10. The CDR3 consists of 17 residues. Germline CDR1 reads MNHNS; CDR2 reads SASEGT. The CDR3 DNA reads as TGTGCCAGCAGTCGAGCCGGACAGGGGACCTTGAACACTGAAGCTTTCTTT. Protein sequence: CASSRAGQGTLNTEAFF.

This clone was counted at least ten times. The chain couples TRBV7-8 to TRBJ2-1, with 13 bases that match TRBD2. The CDR3 is made up of 15 amino acids. Germline V gives CDR1 SGHVS, CDR2 FQNEAQ. J gave up 9 bases and V 5 bases, and 7 bases lay outside the gene matches. The CDR3 bases are TGTGCCAGCAGCCCTGGACTAGCGGGAGAAATTGAGCAGTTCTTC. It specifies CASSPGLAGEIEQFF.

Many counts were recorded for this clone. The chain employs TRBV7-2 and TRBJ2-2; D remains unclear. Germline values: CDR1 SGHTA, CDR2 FQGNSA. CDR3 length: 12 amino acids. The ends were cut back, 2 bases at V and 5 bases at J, with 3 bases in the middle. CDR3 bases: TGTGCCAGCAGCTTATATACCGGGGAGCTGTTTTTT. It yields the protein CASSLYTGELFF.

This clone occurred many times. A clone one base away is much larger, so this may be a read error. Other DNA sequences within the sample encode an identical CDR3. The chain recombines TRBV20-1 with TRBJ1-1; TRBD1 is a possible D gene (6 bases). This CDR3 contains 16 residues. Germline V lookup: CDR1 DFQATT, CDR2 SNEGSKA (reference sequence). The V gene lost 1 base and the J gene lost 0 bases, with 15 bases spanning the gap. The CDR3 loop is CSARARGGRVNTEAFF. DNA of the CDR3: TGCAGTGCTAGAGCCAGAGGGGGGCGAGTGAACACTGAAGCTTTCTTT.

This clone was counted many times. The chain combines TRBV15 with TRBJ1-6; D unclear. CDR1 LNHNV and CDR2 YYDKDF come from the germline V gene (reference sequence). This CDR3 region has 13 residues. The V end was cut by 6 bases, the J end by 8 bases, with 11 bases between. DNA of the CDR3: TGTGCCACCAGTGTGAGGGTGGATTCACCCCTCCACTTT. Its translation is CATSVRVDSPLHF.

This clone was picked up many times. V is TRBV10-1 and J is TRBJ1-1; D is undetermined. CDR1 WNHNN and CDR2 SYGVQD come from the germline V gene (reference sequence). Trimming stripped 4 bases from V and 1 base from J, with 7 bases between. The CDR3 is made up of 13 amino acids. CDR3: CASSGSPNTEAFF. In DNA, the CDR3 is TGCGCCAGCAGTGGGTCCCCGAACACTGAAGCTTTCTTT.